The entry below gives a single T cell receptor beta chain sequence along with its context. As yet, its antigen is unknown. Clones were sequenced by immunoSEQ multiplex PCR, and TCRdb holds only the in-frame ones, with some missing. Here the sample spans approximately 75,000 clones, roughly 80% being singletons. This record comes from a study of T cell clones after liver transplantation. The study's findings and limits: In two subjects, few donor cells limited the measurable donor-reactive repertoire.

Germline CDR1 reads MNHNY; CDR2 reads SVGAGI (reference sequence). The ends were cut back, 10 bases at V and 5 bases at J, with 17 bases in the middle. This CDR3 is 13 amino acids long. CD3+CD4+ and CD3+CD8+ cells were FACS-sorted from thawed unstimulated PBMCs. This TCR derives from a human patient who received a liver transplant. T cells may partly derive from the graft donor. Here the sequenced sample was CD4+ T cells from blood, taken 12 months after liver transplant. V and J are TRBV6-6 and TRBJ1-2; D perhaps matches TRBD1 (6 bases). The CDR3 here is CATLDRPHYGYTF. The DNA for the CDR3 is TGTGCCACCTTGGACAGACCTCATTATGGCTACACCTTC.